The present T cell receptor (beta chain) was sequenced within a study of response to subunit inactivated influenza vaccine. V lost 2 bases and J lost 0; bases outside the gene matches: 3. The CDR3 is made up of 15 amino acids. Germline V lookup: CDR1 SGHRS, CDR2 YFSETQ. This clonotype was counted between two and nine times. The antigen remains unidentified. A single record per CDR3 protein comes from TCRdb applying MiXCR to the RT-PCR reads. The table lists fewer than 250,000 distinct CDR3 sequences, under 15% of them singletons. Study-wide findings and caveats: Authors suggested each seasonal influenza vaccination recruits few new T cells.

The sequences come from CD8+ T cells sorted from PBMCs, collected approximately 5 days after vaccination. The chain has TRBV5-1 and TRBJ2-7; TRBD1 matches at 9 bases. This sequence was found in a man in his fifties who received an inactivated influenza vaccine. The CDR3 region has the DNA TGCGCCAGCAGCTTCACAGGGGGCTCCTCCTACGAGCAGTACTTC. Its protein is CASSFTGGSSYEQYF.